The 18 T cell receptor beta chains reported below all come from one sample, sequenced in a study of CD8 T cells in ankylosing spondylitis. Each CDR3 protein gets one entry after TCRdb re-called the 5' RACE reads with MiXCR. The table has 200,000 or so distinct CDR3 sequences, roughly 25% seen once. Sequencing was done on a sample of blood, either unsorted or a sorted T cell fraction (not recorded which). These receptors were taken from a male donor with ankylosing spondylitis or in good health (not recorded which).

The chain combines TRBV20-1 with TRBJ2-7; D unresolved. CDR1 and CDR2 (germline): DFQATT, SNEGSKA (reference sequence). The CDR3 has 12 residues. The V end was cut by 3 bases, the J end by 4 bases, with 10 bases between. In DNA, the CDR3 is TGCAGTGCTAGGGTCAACAATTACGAGCAGTACTTC. It is translated as CSARVNNYEQYF.

The V and J genes are TRBV20-1 and TRBJ1-5; maybe TRBD1 (5 bases). Per germline, CDR1 DFQATT and CDR2 SNEGSKA (reference sequence). The CDR3 consists of 16 residues. Between the trimmed V and J ends, which lost 6 bases and 1 base, there was a span of 19 bases. This chain's CDR3 is CSASGERGGSNQPQHF. DNA for the CDR3: TGCAGTGCCAGTGGGGAAAGGGGAGGGAGCAATCAGCCCCAGCATTTT.

This clonotype was seen repeatedly, ten times or more. This sequence joins TRBV7-2 and TRBJ2-3, with D possibly being TRBD1 (5 bases). Germline CDR1 reads SGHTA; CDR2 reads FQGNSA. The CDR3 sequence is 15 residues long. Trimming pared 1 base from V and 1 base from J, leaving 9 bases between. Here the CDR3 reads CASSLVGDRTDTQYF. The CDR3 region has the DNA TGTGCCAGCAGCTTAGTAGGGGATCGCACAGATACGCAGTATTTT.

Many counts were recorded for this clonotype. The gene calls are TRBV5-1 and TRBJ1-6; D unclear. Germline loops: CDR1 SGHRS, CDR2 YFSETQ. This CDR3 spans 13 amino acids. Trimming left V 5 bases short and J 5 bases short, with 8 bases between. The CDR3: CASRETNNSPLHF. CDR3 DNA: TGCGCCAGCAGGGAAACCAATAATTCACCCCTCCACTTT.

This clonotype was counted at least ten times. This chain links TRBV15 with TRBJ1-5, with 9 bases identical to TRBD1. Losses at the gene ends were 4 bases for V and 3 bases for J; bases not matched to a gene: 7. There are 16 residues in the CDR3. CDR1 is LNHNV, CDR2 YYDKDF, per germline (reference sequence). The CDR3 DNA reads as TGTGCCACCAGCACCAAAACAGGGGGCCTCAATCAGCCCCAGCATTTT. This gives the protein CATSTKTGGLNQPQHF. Filled out from reference TRBV15 and TRBJ1-5, the complete variable domain reads DAMVIQNPRYQVTQFGKPVTLSCSQTLNHNVMYWYQQKSSQAPKLLFHYYDKDFNNEADTPDNFQSRRPNTSFCFLDIRSPGLGDTAMYLCATSTKTGGLNQPQHFGDGTRLSIL.

The genes are TRBV10-3 and TRBJ2-7; 7 bases align to TRBD2. The CDR3 consists of 13 residues. Germline V lookup: CDR1 ENHRY, CDR2 SYGVKD. Germline trimming cut 3 bases from V and 12 bases from J; bases unmatched to any gene: 11. The CDR3 sequence: CAISDSETSKSYF. CDR3 in DNA: TGTGCCATCAGTGATTCTGAGACTAGCAAATCGTACTTC.

This clonotype was seen a single time. The chain recombines TRBV20-1 with TRBJ2-7; D remains unclear. Germline V CDR1 and CDR2: DFQATT, SNEGSKA (reference sequence). With 0 bases removed from V and 2 bases from J, the gap between germline ends came to 11 bases. The length of the CDR3 is 14 residues. This CDR3 reads CSARDVRVPYEQYF. The CDR3 nucleotides read TGCAGTGCTAGAGATGTTAGGGTTCCCTACGAGCAGTACTTC.

This clonotype was detected a few times. This chain uses TRBV6-1 with TRBJ2-4, with 11 bases fitting TRBD1. With V trimmed by 6 bases and J by 7 bases, 5 bases remained unmatched. CDR3 length equals 14 residues. CDR1 is MNHNS, CDR2 SASEGT, per germline. The chain's CDR3 is CASSAGQGANIQYF. The CDR3 DNA sequence: TGTGCCAGCAGCGCAGGACAGGGGGCGAACATTCAGTACTTC.

This clonotype was counted only a few times. The J gene is TRBJ1-3, the V gene TRBV20-1; perhaps TRBD1 as D (5 bases). The V and J ends lost 5 bases and 0 bases respectively, with 11 bases between them. The CDR3 loop spans 14 amino acids. Per germline, CDR1 DFQATT and CDR2 SNEGSKA (reference sequence). The CDR3, as DNA: TGCAGTGCTCTCACAGGTCCCTCTGGAAACACCATATATTTT. Translating it yields CSALTGPSGNTIYF.

Ten or more counts support this clonotype. The J gene is TRBJ2-5, the V gene TRBV12-3 or TRBV12-4; D unclear. This CDR3 spans 11 amino acids. The germline V and J ends were trimmed by 2 bases and 11 bases, with 9 bases remaining between them. CDR3 amino acids: CASSLKELQYF. In DNA form, the CDR3 reads TGTGCCAGCAGTTTAAAGGAGCTACAGTACTTC.

This clonotype appeared many times. V and J are TRBV4-2 and TRBJ2-1; TRBD1 matches at 9 bases. Per germline, CDR1 LGHNA and CDR2 YNFKEQ. The ends lost 7 bases at V and 5 bases at J; junction bases unmatched: 6. The length of the CDR3 is 14 residues. The CDR3: CASTGQGMNNEQFF. CDR3 DNA: TGTGCCAGCACCGGACAGGGGATGAACAATGAGCAGTTCTTC.

V is TRBV25-1 and J is TRBJ2-1; 10 nucleotides agree with TRBD2. J gave up 4 bases and V 4 bases, and 10 bases lay outside the gene matches. The germline V gene encodes CDR1 MGHDK and CDR2 SYGVNS. The CDR3 sequence is 17 residues long. CDR3 in DNA: TGTGCCAGCAGTGGCCAGGGAGCGGGGGGGAAATACAATGAGCAGTTCTTC. This gives the protein CASSGQGAGGKYNEQFF.

The chain links TRBV5-1 to TRBJ2-2; TRBD2 matches at 14 bases. Germline V CDR1 and CDR2: SGHRS, YFSETQ. This CDR3 has 19 amino acids. The junction had 10 bases not matched to a gene; V was cut back by 1 base and J by 5 bases. As DNA, the CDR3 is TGCGCCAGCAGCTTGTCACTGGAAAGACTAGCGGGAGGGACCGGGGAGCTGTTTTTT. Residues: CASSLSLERLAGGTGELFF.

The V call is TRBV6-2 or TRBV6-3, the J call TRBJ2-7; 8 nucleotides line up with TRBD2. V was clipped by 4 bases and J by 2 bases; unmatched bases: 16. The germline gives CDR1 MNHEY, CDR2 SVGEGT. This CDR3 contains 18 residues. CDR3 bases: TGTGCCAGCAGTTCCTCCCTGAGGAAAGCGGGAGTAGCCTACGAGCAGTACTTC. Encoded protein: CASSSSLRKAGVAYEQYF.

The chain has TRBV11-2 and TRBJ2-2; D possibly matches TRBD1 or TRBD2 (7 bases each). The CDR3 runs 14 residues. Trimming took off 6 bases at V and 5 bases at J, with 13 bases between the two ends. The germline V gene has CDR1 SGHAT and CDR2 FQNNGV. CDR3 bases: TGTGCCAGCAGAAGACAGGGAGGGACCGGGGAGCTGTTTTTT. It encodes CASRRQGGTGELFF.

This rearrangement joins TRBV5-4 to TRBJ1-2; D unclear. The CDR3 length is 15 residues. The germline V gene encodes CDR1 SGHNT and CDR2 YYREEE (reference sequence). V lost 0 bases and J lost 4, with 13 bases in between. In DNA, the CDR3 is TGTGCCAGCAGCTTGGGACGGGGAGAATCCTATGGCTACACCTTC. Translation: CASSLGRGESYGYTF.

This rearrangement joins TRBV20-1 to TRBJ2-3; weak D call: TRBD1 (6 bases). CDR3 length equals 15 residues. The V end was cut by 6 bases, the J end by 0 bases, with 16 bases between. Germline CDR1 and CDR2: DFQATT and SNEGSKA (reference sequence). The CDR3 region has the DNA TGCAGTGCGGGAGAAAGACAGGCTAGCACAGATACGCAGTATTTT. It codes for CSAGERQASTDTQYF.

This clonotype was seen only a few times. This chain joins TRBV5-5 and TRBJ2-1, with a tentative D call TRBD1 (5 bases). With 2 bases removed from V and 8 bases from J, the gap between germline ends came to 26 bases. Per the germline V gene, CDR1 is SGHKS and CDR2 is YYEKEE (reference sequence). CDR3 size: 18 residues. CDR3 DNA: TGTGCCAGCAGCTTCTACTCAAGTAAAGGAACAAGGGGCCATGAGCAGTTCTTC. Its protein is CASSFYSSKGTRGHEQFF.